The present TCR beta chain was sequenced within a study of CD8 T cells in ankylosing spondylitis. The CDR3 totals 12 residues. Trimming pared 10 bases from V and 8 bases from J, leaving 15 bases between. Each TCR beta library was made by quantitative 5'-RACE that incorporated molecular barcodes. TCRdb independently ran MiXCR on the 5' RACE reads; one entry per CDR3 protein. This table has fewer than 200,000 distinct CDR3 sequences, around a sixth appearing once. This clonotype was counted at least ten times. The sequenced sample was blood, either unsorted or a sorted T cell fraction (not recorded which). J is TRBJ2-1 and V is TRBV12-3 or TRBV12-4; D is unresolved. The source is a male donor aged 10 to 30 with ankylosing spondylitis or in good health (not recorded which). CDR3 coding DNA: TGTGCCACCCGACGCCTGAAGGATGAGCAGTTCTTC. It translates to CATRRLKDEQFF.